The source of this TCR beta chain is a study of cytomegalovirus exposure and HLA in healthy donors. The study, taken as a whole, reports: Rare TCR sequences dominated, though some public TCRs recurred in many donors.

The PCR employed 60 Vbeta primers together with 13 Jbeta primers. Generated by immunoSEQ multiplex PCR, the TCRdb table keeps only in-frame clones and is missing some. The sample holds just over 200,000 clones, about 70% seen once. The CDR3 sequence is 15 residues long. Trimming shortened V by 0 bases and J by 2 bases, and 10 bases separated the two germline ends. Germline V lookup: CDR1 MRHNA, CDR2 SNTAGT. Note on this clone: Its specificity is not known.

The source is a man aged 35-49 years in good health and CMV-seropositive. Input material: PBMCs. The chain has TRBV6-4 and TRBJ2-5, with D maybe TRBD2 (6 bases). CDR3 DNA sequence: TGTGCCAGCAGTGACTCGACGGGGGTTCAAGAGACCCAGTACTTC. Its translation is CASSDSTGVQETQYF.